In its sample, the clone carrying this T cell receptor (beta chain) was seen once. From germline, CDR1 is MDHEN and CDR2 SYDVKM. V was clipped by 3 bases and J by 3 bases, with 11 bases between them. The CDR3 is 14 amino acids. Profiling relied on immunoSEQ multiplex PCR, and the TCRdb table lists in-frame clones only, not all of them. The data hold nearly 95,000 clones, with around 74% observed a single time. This sample is part of a study of blood T cell repertoires in COVID-19. Overall study context: PBMCs, B-cell-depleted T cells, or T cells provided the cDNA or gDNA that made up the material.

The gene calls are TRBV28 and TRBJ1-2; weak D call: TRBD1 (5 bases). This receptor was obtained from a man in his 70s with COVID-19, enrolled during active disease. The specimen was peripheral blood. The CDR3 loop is CASSFPGEYYGYTF. CDR3 nucleotide sequence: TGTGCCAGCAGTTTTCCGGGGGAGTACTATGGCTACACCTTC.